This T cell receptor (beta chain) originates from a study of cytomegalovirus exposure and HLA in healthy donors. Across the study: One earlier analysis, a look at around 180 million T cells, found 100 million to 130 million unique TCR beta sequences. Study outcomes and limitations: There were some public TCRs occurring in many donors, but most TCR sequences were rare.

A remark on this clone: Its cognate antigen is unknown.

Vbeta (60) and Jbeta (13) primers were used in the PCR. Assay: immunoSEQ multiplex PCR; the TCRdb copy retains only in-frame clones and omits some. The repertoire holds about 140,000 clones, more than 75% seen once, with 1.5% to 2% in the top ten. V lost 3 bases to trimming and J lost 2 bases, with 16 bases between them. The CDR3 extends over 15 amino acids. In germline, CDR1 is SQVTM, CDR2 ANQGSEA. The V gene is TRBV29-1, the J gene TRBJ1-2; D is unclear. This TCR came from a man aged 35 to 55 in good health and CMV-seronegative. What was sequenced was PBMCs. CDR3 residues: CSVEGRTAENYGYTF. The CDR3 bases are TGCAGCGTTGAGGGTAGGACTGCCGAAAACTATGGCTACACCTTC.